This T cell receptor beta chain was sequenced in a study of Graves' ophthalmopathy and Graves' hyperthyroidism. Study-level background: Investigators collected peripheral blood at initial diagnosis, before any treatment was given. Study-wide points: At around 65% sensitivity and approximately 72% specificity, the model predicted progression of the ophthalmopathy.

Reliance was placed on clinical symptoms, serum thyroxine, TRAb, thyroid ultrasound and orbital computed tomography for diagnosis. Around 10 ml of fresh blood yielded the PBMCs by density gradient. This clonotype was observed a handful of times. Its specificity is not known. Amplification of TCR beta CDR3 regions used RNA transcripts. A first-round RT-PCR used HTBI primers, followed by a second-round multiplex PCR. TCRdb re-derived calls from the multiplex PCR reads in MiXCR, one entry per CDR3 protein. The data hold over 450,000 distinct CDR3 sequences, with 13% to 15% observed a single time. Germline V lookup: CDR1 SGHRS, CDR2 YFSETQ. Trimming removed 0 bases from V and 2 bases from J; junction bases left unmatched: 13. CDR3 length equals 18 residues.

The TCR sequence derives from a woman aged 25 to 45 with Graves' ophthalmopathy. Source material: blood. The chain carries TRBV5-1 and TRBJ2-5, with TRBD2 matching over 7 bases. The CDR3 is CASSLVGGGALRQETQYF. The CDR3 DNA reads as TGCGCCAGCAGCTTGGTCGGCGGGGGAGCTCTAAGACAAGAGACCCAGTACTTC.